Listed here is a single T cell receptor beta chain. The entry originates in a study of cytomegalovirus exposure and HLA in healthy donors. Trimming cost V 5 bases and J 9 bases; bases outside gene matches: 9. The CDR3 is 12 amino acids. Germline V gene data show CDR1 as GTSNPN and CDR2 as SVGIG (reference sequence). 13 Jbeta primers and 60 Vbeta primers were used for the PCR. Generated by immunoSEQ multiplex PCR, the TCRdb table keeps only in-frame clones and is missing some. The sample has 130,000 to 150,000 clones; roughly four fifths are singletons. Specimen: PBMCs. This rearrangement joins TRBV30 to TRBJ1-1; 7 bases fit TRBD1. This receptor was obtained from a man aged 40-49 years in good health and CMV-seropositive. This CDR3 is CAWDPGQLKAFF. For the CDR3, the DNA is TGTGCCTGGGACCCGGGACAGCTAAAAGCTTTCTTT.